These 2 T cell receptor beta chains originate from one sample sequenced in a study of response to subunit inactivated influenza vaccine. Using its own MiXCR run on the RT-PCR reads, TCRdb lists one record per CDR3 protein. The sample includes 500,000 to 550,000 distinct CDR3 sequences, less than 25% of them seen just once. The same specimen was also included in a second study, on T cells expressing NK-cell markers. That investigation notes: A 5'RACE template switching approach incorporating UMIs was used to make TCR beta cDNA.

Sequencing was performed on CD4+ T cells sorted from PBMCs, taken 11 to 12 days after vaccination. These receptors were collected from a man in his forties or fifties who received an inactivated influenza vaccine.

This clonotype was recorded a few times. The chain links TRBV24-1 to TRBJ1-2; 7 bases map to TRBD1. Germline CDR1 KGHDR, CDR2 SFDVKD. The CDR3 consists of 14 residues. V shed 4 bases and J 7 bases; nucleotides not matched to a gene: 8. The CDR3 nucleotides are TGTGCCACCAGTGAACCTGACAGGGATGCTGGCTACACCTTC. It yields the protein CATSEPDRDAGYTF.

The V call is TRBV10-3, the J call TRBJ2-3; D is uncertain. CDR1 is ENHRY and CDR2 is SYGVKD in the germline V gene. The CDR3 runs to 13 residues. Trimming took 2 bases from V and 5 from J, leaving 8 bases between them. The CDR3 here is CAISESQRDTQYF. CDR3 nucleotides: TGTGCCATCAGTGAGAGCCAAAGAGATACGCAGTATTTT.